Below, 2 T cell receptor beta chains from the same sample are listed, as sequenced in a study of Ad26.COV2.S vaccination and SARS-CoV-2 variants. Clones were read by immunoSEQ multiplex PCR, and TCRdb kept only the in-frame ones, dropping some. Altogether hundreds of thousands of clones are present, approximately 90% being singletons, with the ten largest covering 5%. Treatment given: some 20 received Ad26.COV2.S at low or high dose, single or two shots; about 5 received placebo; per-sample allocation not given. Collection of samples fell on day 63 after the first vaccine or placebo injection. The sequencing here drew on peripheral blood, taken in a trial of Ad26.COV2.S vaccine versus placebo. These receptors were collected from a person between 18 and 65 years old who received the Ad26.COV2.S COVID-19 vaccine or a placebo.

The chain employs TRBV7-2 and TRBJ2-4; TRBD2 matches 14 bases. This CDR3 region has 17 residues. CDR1 is SGHTA and CDR2 is FQGNSA in the germline V gene. After removal of 5 bases from V and 4 bases from J, the junction contained 7 bases not matched to a gene. The CDR3: CASSPRTSGRKKNIQYF. CDR3 coding DNA: TGTGCCAGCAGCCCCAGGACTAGCGGGAGGAAAAAAAACATTCAGTACTTC.

This chain joins TRBV18 and TRBJ2-7; possibly TRBD2 for D (6 bases). Trimming pared 3 bases from V and 2 bases from J, leaving 11 bases between. The CDR3 runs to 14 residues. Germline loops: CDR1 KGHSH, CDR2 LQKENI. In nucleotides, the CDR3 is TGTGCCAGCTCACCCCCCGGGGGACCCTACGAGCAGTACTTC. Its translation: CASSPPGGPYEQYF.